Listed here are 3 T cell receptor beta chains from one sample, sequenced in a study of T cell responses to AZD1222 COVID-19 vaccine. TCRdb's table, derived via immunoSEQ multiplex PCR, lists solely in-frame clones and lacks some. The table lists approximately 70,000 clones, 80% to 90% of them singletons. Here the sequenced sample was peripheral blood, taken on day 0 of AZD1222 vaccination. The origin of the receptors is an adult in good health.

The gene calls are TRBV6-4 and TRBJ1-3, with TRBD1 matching 7 bases. The V and J ends lost 3 bases and 3 bases, in that order; junction bases with no gene match: 14. The CDR3 is 18 amino acids. Germline values: CDR1 MRHNA, CDR2 SNTAGT. The CDR3 DNA reads as TGTGCCAGCAGTGATCGGATCTGGCAGGGGGTGCGTGGAAACACCATATATTTT. Amino acid sequence: CASSDRIWQGVRGNTIYF.

As for this clone: Other DNA sequences of this sample code for an identical CDR3. The genes are TRBV25-1 and TRBJ1-3; the D is unclear. Trimming shortened V by 4 bases and J by 4 bases, and 8 bases separated the two germline ends. The CDR3 has 13 residues. CDR1 is MGHDK and CDR2 is SYGVNS in the germline V gene. CDR3 amino acids: CASSGLRGNTIYF. The CDR3 nucleotides read TGTGCCAGCAGTGGCCTGAGGGGAAACACCATATATTTT. The variable domain in full, with the rest retrieved from reference TRBV25-1 and TRBJ1-3, is EADIYQTPRYLVIGTGKKITLECSQTMGHDKMYWYQQDPGMELHLIHYSYGVNSTEKGDLSSESTVSRIRTEHFPLTLESARPSHTSQYLCASSGLRGNTIYFGEGSWLTVV.

V usage is TRBV4-1 and J usage is TRBJ1-2; TRBD1 matches 9 bases. CDR1 is MGHRA, CDR2 YSYEKL, per germline. V was clipped by 1 base and J by 5 bases; unmatched bases: 5. CDR3 length equals 15 residues. The CDR3 here is CASSQGAGQGYGYTF. The CDR3 bases are TGCGCCAGCAGCCAAGGGGCCGGACAGGGGTATGGCTACACCTTC.